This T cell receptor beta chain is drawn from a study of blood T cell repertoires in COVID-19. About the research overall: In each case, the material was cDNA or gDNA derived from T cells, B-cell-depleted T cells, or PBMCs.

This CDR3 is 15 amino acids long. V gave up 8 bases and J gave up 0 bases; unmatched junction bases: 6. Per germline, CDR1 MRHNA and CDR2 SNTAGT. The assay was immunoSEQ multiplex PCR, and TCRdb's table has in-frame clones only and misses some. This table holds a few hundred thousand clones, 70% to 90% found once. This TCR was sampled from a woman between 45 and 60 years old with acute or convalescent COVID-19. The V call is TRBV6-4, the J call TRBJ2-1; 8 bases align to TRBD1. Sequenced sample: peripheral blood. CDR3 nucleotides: TGTGCCAGCGGTCGGACAGGGAGCTCCTACAATGAGCAGTTCTTC. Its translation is CASGRTGSSYNEQFF.